One and the same sample provided the 13 T cell receptor beta chains below, sequenced in a study of shared clonotypes between healthy human individuals. Only in-frame clones appear in the TCRdb table, and some are missing; sequencing was by immunoSEQ multiplex PCR. The data contain more than 2 million clones, approximately 94% of them seen just once; the ten biggest clones take up around 0.13%. The specimen was naive CD4+ T cells sorted from blood. Regarding subset: CD45RA+ positively selected. The receptor source for this set is a man between 18 and 35 years old in good health.

The gene calls are TRBV29-1 and TRBJ2-2, with D perhaps TRBD1 or TRBD2 (6 bases each). V lost 5 bases and J 7 bases, leaving 20 bases between the germline ends. The CDR3 is made up of 15 amino acids. Germline loops: CDR1 SQVTM, CDR2 ANQGSEA. The CDR3 sequence is CSVLGVGGAGGELFF. The CDR3 DNA follows: TGCAGCGTTCTAGGTGTCGGGGGCGCGGGCGGGGAGCTGTTTTTT.

The chain combines TRBV7-2 with TRBJ2-5; no clear D gene. Germline values: CDR1 SGHTA, CDR2 FQGNSA. The CDR3 is 13 amino acids. Trimming removed 1 base from V and 3 bases from J, with 6 bases in between. In DNA, the CDR3 is TGTGCCAGCAGCTTAGACAGCGAAGAGACCCAGTACTTC. It is translated as CASSLDSEETQYF.

The chain joins TRBV6-6 to TRBJ2-2; TRBD1 matches at 7 bases. The germline CDR1 and CDR2 sequences are MNHNY and SVGAGI (reference sequence). With V trimmed by 5 bases and J by 1 base, 4 bases remained unmatched. This CDR3 spans 15 amino acids. The CDR3 is CASSRTGKNTGELFF. The CDR3 DNA sequence: TGTGCCAGCAGTCGGACAGGCAAGAACACCGGGGAGCTGTTTTTT.

The chain has TRBV6-6 and TRBJ1-6; D unresolved. Deletions cut 2 bases from V and 7 bases from J, with 12 bases between. Per germline, CDR1 MNHNY and CDR2 SVGAGI (reference sequence). CDR3 length: 15 residues. The CDR3 spells CASSYVREGNSPLHF. The CDR3, as DNA: TGTGCCAGCAGTTACGTCCGGGAAGGAAATTCACCCCTCCACTTT.

The chain is built from TRBV11-1 and TRBJ2-7; no definite D call. Trimming removed 2 bases at V and 0 bases at J, with 8 bases between. Germline CDR1 is SGHAT and CDR2 is FQDESV (reference sequence). The CDR3 has 14 residues. The CDR3 DNA follows: TGTGCCAGCAGCTTACTTCCTAGCTCCTACGAGCAGTACTTC. Its translation: CASSLLPSSYEQYF. Variable domain in full (rest from reference TRBV11-1 and TRBJ2-7): EAEVAQSPRYKITEKSQAVAFWCDPISGHATLYWYRQILGQGPELLVQFQDESVVDDSQLPKDRFSAERLKGVDSTLKIQPAELGDSAMYLCASSLLPSSYEQYFGPGTRLTVT.

The chain carries TRBV5-1 and TRBJ2-7; tentative D call: TRBD2 (6 bases). This CDR3 contains 13 residues. From germline, CDR1 is SGHRS and CDR2 YFSETQ. V was shortened by 7 bases and J by 6 bases, with 17 bases between the two germline ends. The CDR3 DNA reads TGCGCCAGCGCTCAGGGAGGATCGGCCGAGCAGTACTTC. Its translation: CASAQGGSAEQYF.

The chain is built from TRBV28 and TRBJ2-7; D is unclear. Germline V CDR1 and CDR2: MDHEN, SYDVKM. This CDR3 region has 15 residues. Trimming took 8 bases from V and 5 from J, leaving 22 bases between them. CDR3 sequence reads: CASDSLGLLSNEQYF. The CDR3 bases are TGTGCCAGCGACTCTTTGGGCCTTTTAAGTAACGAGCAGTACTTC. Supplemented by reference TRBV28 and TRBJ2-7, the full variable domain reads DVKVTQSSRYLVKRTGEKVFLECVQDMDHENMFWYRQDPGLGLRLIYFSYDVKMKEKGDIPEGYSVSREKKERFSLILESASTNQTSMYLCASDSLGLLSNEQYFGPGTRLTVT.

The chain has TRBV9 and TRBJ1-1; 9 bases fit TRBD1. V lost 3 bases, J lost 0 bases, and 9 bases stayed unmatched. The CDR3 contains 17 residues. Looked up from germline, CDR1 is SGDLS and CDR2 is YYNGEE. The CDR3 protein is CASSDRTGDKMNTEAFF. The CDR3 region has the DNA TGTGCCAGCAGCGACAGGACAGGGGATAAAATGAACACTGAAGCTTTCTTT.

V usage is TRBV6-6 and J usage is TRBJ2-5; D remains unclear. The CDR3 runs to 12 residues. Germline V CDR1 and CDR2: MNHNY, SVGAGI (reference sequence). V was trimmed by 8 bases and J by 0 bases, leaving 7 bases between them. CDR3 in DNA: TGTGCCAGCGTGAATAACCAAGAGACCCAGTACTTC. It encodes CASVNNQETQYF.

The CDR3 protein is CASSSRGSNEKLFF. The DNA for the CDR3 is TGTGCCAGCAGCTCCCGGGGATCTAATGAAAAACTGTTTTTT. The chain uses TRBV7-9 and TRBJ1-4, with no clear D. This CDR3 comprises 14 residues. Trimming stripped 4 bases from V and 3 bases from J, with 9 bases between. The germline V gene has CDR1 SEHNR and CDR2 FQNEAQ (reference sequence).

The chain carries TRBV7-2 and TRBJ1-4, with D uncertain. V was shortened by 1 base and J by 4 bases, with 10 bases between the two germline ends. CDR1 is SGHTA and CDR2 is FQGNSA in the germline V gene. The CDR3 runs 15 residues. CDR3 sequence reads: CASSLDAGNNEKLFF. The CDR3 nucleotides are TGTGCCAGCAGCTTAGATGCAGGAAATAATGAAAAACTGTTTTTT.

The V and J genes are TRBV5-1 and TRBJ1-2; D not resolved. CDR3 length equals 14 residues. Germline V CDR1 and CDR2: SGHRS, YFSETQ. The germline V and J ends were trimmed by 4 bases and 0 bases, with 10 bases remaining between them. In DNA, the CDR3 is TGCGCCAGCAGCCCAACCATGACTAACTATGGCTACACCTTC. Encoded protein: CASSPTMTNYGYTF.

The chain employs TRBV19 and TRBJ2-7, with 12 positions matching TRBD2. There are 15 residues in the CDR3. Germline trimming cut 4 bases from V and 2 bases from J; bases unmatched to any gene: 3. Germline CDR1 LNHDA, CDR2 SQIVND (reference sequence). CDR3 bases: TGTGCCAGTAGTACATCTAGCGGGGGGGCCTACGAGCAGTACTTC. Translated: CASSTSSGGAYEQYF.